This paragraph covers one TCR beta chain sequence. These data belong to a study of blood T cell repertoires in COVID-19. Across the whole study: From T cells, B-cell-depleted T cells, or PBMCs came the material, which was cDNA or gDNA.

This CDR3 is built from 16 residues. CDR1 is SGHAT and CDR2 is FQNNGV in the germline V gene. Trimming cost V 3 bases and J 0 bases, with 13 bases left between them. Measured with immunoSEQ multiplex PCR; TCRdb has only the in-frame clones, and not every one. The table lists around 20,000 clones, 91% of them singletons. The chain couples TRBV11-2 to TRBJ2-3; no firm D call. The sequence derives from a man aged 65-85 years with active COVID-19. Material for sequencing was peripheral blood. The CDR3 nucleotides are TGTGCCAGCAGCTTGTGGGCCTACACTAGCACAGATACGCAGTATTTT. Amino acid sequence: CASSLWAYTSTDTQYF.